This TCR beta chain derives from a study of beta chain features in type 1 diabetes. Expressed TCRB transcripts were sequenced after all isolated RNA was converted to cDNA. Sequencing was performed with immunoSEQ multiplex PCR; in TCRdb, only in-frame clones are kept and a portion is missing. The sample holds under 900,000 clones; 17% are singletons and the top ten take 0.023%. This clone occurred a few times. Per germline, CDR1 SGHRS and CDR2 YFSETQ. CDR3 length: 13 residues. Trimming removed 4 bases at V and 6 bases at J, with 14 bases between. The rearrangement uses TRBV5-1 and TRBJ2-7; D remains ambiguous. The specimen was naive CD4+ T cells from blood. This clonotype was obtained from a woman aged 18-30 years in good health. CDR3 DNA: TGCGCCAGCAGCCCACTCAATGGGGTCGAGCAGTACTTC. Translated, it gives CASSPLNGVEQYF.